A selection of T cell receptor beta chains follows, all from one sample in a study of shared clonotypes between healthy human individuals. Assay: immunoSEQ multiplex PCR; the TCRdb copy retains only in-frame clones and omits some. Here the sample spans 1,400,000 or so clones, 97% to 99% being singletons. The sequenced material came from naive CD4+ T cells sorted from blood. The receptors were gathered from a man aged 25 to 40 in good health. The CDR3 runs from the conserved cysteine through the conserved F or W. Each record gives: J gene, V gene, clone size, D gene, CDR3 DNA, CDR3 protein. The D gene is left open where the match is weak. Where a row states a size, it is once, few, many or the class of an expanded clone; other rows omit it.

j_gene: TRBJ2-3; v_gene: TRBV9; abundance: .; d_gene: TRBD2; CDR3nt: TGTGCCAGCAGCGTAGATCCTAGCGGGGACCTCACAGATACGCAGTATTTT; CDR3aa: CASSVDPSGDLTDTQYF
j_gene: TRBJ1-4; v_gene: TRBV5-1; abundance: .; d_gene: .; CDR3nt: TGCGCCAGCAGTCAGGCGGGTACCGGGAATGAAAAACTGTTTTTT; CDR3aa: CASSQAGTGNEKLFF
j_gene: TRBJ2-7; v_gene: TRBV11-1; abundance: .; d_gene: TRBD1; CDR3nt: TGTGCCAGCAGCTTAGCTATCTGGGACAGTGGATCCTACGAGCAGTACTTC; CDR3aa: CASSLAIWDSGSYEQYF
j_gene: TRBJ2-6; v_gene: TRBV5-1; abundance: .; d_gene: .; CDR3nt: TGCGCCAGCAAAACGTCCTCTGGGGCCAACGTCCTGACTTTC; CDR3aa: CASKTSSGANVLTF
j_gene: TRBJ2-2; v_gene: TRBV18; abundance: .; d_gene: .; CDR3nt: TGTGCCAGCTCACCAGCGTACACCGGGGAGCTGTTTTTT; CDR3aa: CASSPAYTGELFF
j_gene: TRBJ2-7; v_gene: TRBV6-5; abundance: .; d_gene: .; CDR3nt: TGTGCCAGCAGCCGCCGCTCGCCCCACGAGCAGTACTTC; CDR3aa: CASSRRSPHEQYF
j_gene: TRBJ2-1; v_gene: TRBV6-4; abundance: .; d_gene: TRBD2; CDR3nt: TGTGCCAGCAGTAGGGGACTAGCGCGGGTGAATGAGCAGTTCTTC; CDR3aa: CASSRGLARVNEQFF
j_gene: TRBJ2-1; v_gene: TRBV5-6; abundance: .; d_gene: TRBD2; CDR3nt: TGTGCCAGCAGCCCGGGACTAGCGGGAAACAATGAGCAGTTCTTC; CDR3aa: CASSPGLAGNNEQFF
j_gene: TRBJ1-2; v_gene: TRBV27; abundance: .; d_gene: .; CDR3nt: TGTGCCAGCAGTTTCGGGGGCGGCAACTATGGCTACACCTTC; CDR3aa: CASSFGGGNYGYTF
j_gene: TRBJ2-1; v_gene: TRBV19; abundance: once; d_gene: .; CDR3nt: TGTGCCAGTGAAGTTACCGGGATCAATGAGCAGTTCTTC; CDR3aa: CASEVTGINEQFF
j_gene: TRBJ1-1; v_gene: TRBV10-2; abundance: .; d_gene: .; CDR3nt: TGCGCCAGCAGTGAGTGGGACGGGAAGTTCTCTGAAGCTTTCTTT; CDR3aa: CASSEWDGKFSEAFF
j_gene: TRBJ2-2; v_gene: TRBV19; abundance: once; d_gene: .; CDR3nt: TGTGCCAGTAATGTTGGTCAAGGGGTTAACACCGGGGAGCTGTTTTTT; CDR3aa: CASNVGQGVNTGELFF
j_gene: TRBJ1-1; v_gene: TRBV28; abundance: .; d_gene: .; CDR3nt: TGTGCCAGCAGGCGGACCGGGCCCCGAGACACTGAAGCTTTCTTT; CDR3aa: CASRRTGPRDTEAFF
j_gene: TRBJ2-1; v_gene: TRBV5-1; abundance: .; d_gene: TRBD2; CDR3nt: TGCGCCAGCAGCTTGGATGGAGCGGGAGGGCTATACAATGAGCAGTTCTTC; CDR3aa: CASSLDGAGGLYNEQFF
j_gene: TRBJ2-1; v_gene: TRBV7-9; abundance: .; d_gene: .; CDR3nt: TGTGCACCCCTACGGGGAGAGTTCTTC; CDR3aa: CAPLRGEFF
j_gene: TRBJ2-5; v_gene: TRBV5-1; abundance: .; d_gene: .; CDR3nt: TGCGCCAGCAGCTTACTCCAAGAGACCCAGTACTTC; CDR3aa: CASSLLQETQYF
j_gene: TRBJ2-1; v_gene: TRBV7-6; abundance: .; d_gene: TRBD1; CDR3nt: TGTGCCAGCAGCAGACCGGGACAGGGGAGGTTCAATGAGCAGTTCTTC; CDR3aa: CASSRPGQGRFNEQFF
j_gene: TRBJ1-5; v_gene: TRBV11-2; abundance: once; d_gene: TRBD1; CDR3nt: TGTGCCAGCAGCTCCAACCGGGACAGACAGCATTTT; CDR3aa: CASSSNRDRQHF
j_gene: TRBJ2-5; v_gene: TRBV27; abundance: .; d_gene: TRBD1; CDR3nt: TGTGCCACCTTGGACAGGGGCGAAGAGACCCAGTACTTC; CDR3aa: CATLDRGEETQYF
j_gene: TRBJ2-7; v_gene: TRBV2; abundance: .; d_gene: .; CDR3nt: TGTGCCAGCAACAAAATGGGGGGGCTCTCCTACGAGCAGTACTTC; CDR3aa: CASNKMGGLSYEQYF
j_gene: TRBJ1-2; v_gene: TRBV10-2; abundance: .; d_gene: .; CDR3nt: TGCGCCAGCGAACCTTCAAAAGGCTATGGCTACACCTTC; CDR3aa: CASEPSKGYGYTF
j_gene: TRBJ2-7; v_gene: TRBV19; abundance: .; d_gene: .; CDR3nt: TGTGCCAGTAGTCGGTTGGGGCTATACTACGAGCAGTACTTC; CDR3aa: CASSRLGLYYEQYF
j_gene: TRBJ2-7; v_gene: TRBV6-5; abundance: .; d_gene: .; CDR3nt: TGTGCCAGCAGCCAGAGTAGGAAAAGCTACGAGCAGTACTTC; CDR3aa: CASSQSRKSYEQYF
j_gene: TRBJ1-5; v_gene: TRBV7-8; abundance: .; d_gene: .; CDR3nt: TGTGCCAGCAGCTTAGCCCAGGGGCTTCAGCCCCAGCATTTT; CDR3aa: CASSLAQGLQPQHF
j_gene: TRBJ2-1; v_gene: TRBV5-1; abundance: .; d_gene: TRBD2; CDR3nt: TGCGCCAGCAGCTACACTAGCGGACTAAGGAATGAGCAGTTCTTC; CDR3aa: CASSYTSGLRNEQFF
j_gene: TRBJ2-7; v_gene: TRBV7-2; abundance: .; d_gene: .; CDR3nt: TGTGCCAGCAGCTTTCGAGAAAGAACAGGGAACGGCGAGCAGTACTTC; CDR3aa: CASSFRERTGNGEQYF
j_gene: TRBJ2-5; v_gene: TRBV6-5; abundance: .; d_gene: .; CDR3nt: TGTGCCAGCAGTTACTCAGGGTTTCAAGAGACCCAGTACTTC; CDR3aa: CASSYSGFQETQYF
j_gene: TRBJ2-7; v_gene: TRBV19; abundance: .; d_gene: .; CDR3nt: TGTGCCAGTAGTAGTTCGTCAGGGGCCCCCTACGAGCAGTACTTC; CDR3aa: CASSSSSGAPYEQYF
j_gene: TRBJ2-5; v_gene: TRBV25-1; abundance: .; d_gene: TRBD2; CDR3nt: TGTGCCAGCAGTGAATGGGGGGGAGAGACCCAGTACTTC; CDR3aa: CASSEWGGETQYF
j_gene: TRBJ2-3; v_gene: TRBV9; abundance: .; d_gene: .; CDR3nt: TGTGCCAGCAGCGTAGCTACAGGCTTCACAGATACGCAGTATTTT; CDR3aa: CASSVATGFTDTQYF
j_gene: TRBJ2-2; v_gene: TRBV2; abundance: .; d_gene: .; CDR3nt: TGTGCCAGCAGTGTCGTCGGGAGATCTACCGGGGAGCTGTTTTTT; CDR3aa: CASSVVGRSTGELFF
j_gene: TRBJ2-7; v_gene: TRBV21-1; abundance: once; d_gene: .; CDR3nt: TGTGCCAGCAGCAAAGGCCGCAGGTACGAGCAGTACTTC; CDR3aa: CASSKGRRYEQYF
j_gene: TRBJ2-7; v_gene: TRBV18; abundance: once; d_gene: .; CDR3nt: TGTGCCAGCTCACCTCCAGCGGGAAGGGGGTACGAGCAGTACTTC; CDR3aa: CASSPPAGRGYEQYF
j_gene: TRBJ1-5; v_gene: TRBV5-5; abundance: once; d_gene: TRBD1; CDR3nt: TGTGCCAGCAGCTCTCGACAGGGAGGGCAGCCCCAGCATTTT; CDR3aa: CASSSRQGGQPQHF
j_gene: TRBJ1-1; v_gene: TRBV5-1; abundance: .; d_gene: .; CDR3nt: TGCGCCAGCAGCATAACAGGGAGGACTGAAGCTTTCTTT; CDR3aa: CASSITGRTEAFF
j_gene: TRBJ2-5; v_gene: TRBV13; abundance: .; d_gene: .; CDR3nt: TGTGCCAGCAGCTCGCCGGGACTCCTAGAGACCCAGTACTTC; CDR3aa: CASSSPGLLETQYF
j_gene: TRBJ2-1; v_gene: TRBV7-2; abundance: .; d_gene: TRBD2; CDR3nt: TGTGCCAGCAGCACTTTAGCGGGAGGATTCTCCTACAATGAGCAGTTCTTC; CDR3aa: CASSTLAGGFSYNEQFF
j_gene: TRBJ1-5; v_gene: TRBV6-1; abundance: .; d_gene: TRBD1; CDR3nt: TGTGCCAGCAGTGAATACAGGGGGCTTAGCAATCAGCCCCAGCATTTT; CDR3aa: CASSEYRGLSNQPQHF
j_gene: TRBJ2-3; v_gene: TRBV7-2; abundance: .; d_gene: .; CDR3nt: TGTGCCAGCAGCTTAGCGCGAAACACAGATACGCAGTATTTT; CDR3aa: CASSLARNTDTQYF
j_gene: TRBJ2-7; v_gene: TRBV19; abundance: once; d_gene: .; CDR3nt: TGTGCCAGTAGTAGGAGGGGGTCCTACGAGCAGTACTTC; CDR3aa: CASSRRGSYEQYF
j_gene: TRBJ2-2; v_gene: TRBV4-1; abundance: .; d_gene: .; CDR3nt: TGCGCCAGCAGCCAAGACAAACAGACCACCGGGGAGCTGTTTTTT; CDR3aa: CASSQDKQTTGELFF
j_gene: TRBJ2-7; v_gene: TRBV7-1; abundance: .; d_gene: TRBD2; CDR3nt: TGTGCCAGCAGCCGACTAGCGGGAAACTACGAGCAGTACTTC; CDR3aa: CASSRLAGNYEQYF
j_gene: TRBJ2-1; v_gene: TRBV29-1; abundance: .; d_gene: .; CDR3nt: TGCAGCGTTGTAGGGAATGAGCAGTTCTTC; CDR3aa: CSVVGNEQFF
j_gene: TRBJ2-2; v_gene: TRBV9; abundance: .; d_gene: TRBD1; CDR3nt: TGTGCCAGCAGCCCCCAGGGGGCGAACACCGGGGAGCTGTTTTTT; CDR3aa: CASSPQGANTGELFF
j_gene: TRBJ2-1; v_gene: TRBV9; abundance: .; d_gene: TRBD2; CDR3nt: TGTGCCAGCAGCGGAGAGGGTTTCACTCTAGCGGGAGTTGTCAATGAGCAGTTCTTC; CDR3aa: CASSGEGFTLAGVVNEQFF
j_gene: TRBJ2-2; v_gene: TRBV18; abundance: .; d_gene: .; CDR3nt: TGTGCCAGCTCACGTCAGGACGGGGAGCTGTTTTTT; CDR3aa: CASSRQDGELFF
j_gene: TRBJ1-5; v_gene: TRBV10-3; abundance: .; d_gene: .; CDR3nt: TGTGCCATCAGTGAGTCGAGCGGCCCCGTGACGCCCCAGCATTTT; CDR3aa: CAISESSGPVTPQHF
j_gene: TRBJ1-5; v_gene: TRBV28; abundance: .; d_gene: .; CDR3nt: TGTCTCGCGGGGTATAGCAATCAGCCCCAGCATTTT; CDR3aa: CLAGYSNQPQHF
j_gene: TRBJ1-2; v_gene: TRBV10-3; abundance: once; d_gene: .; CDR3nt: TGTGCCATCAGTGATCCGGGATTCTATGGCTACACCTTC; CDR3aa: CAISDPGFYGYTF
j_gene: TRBJ2-1; v_gene: TRBV10-1; abundance: .; d_gene: .; CDR3nt: TGCGCCAGCAGTGAGTCAACGGGCAGGAATGAGCAGTTCTTC; CDR3aa: CASSESTGRNEQFF
j_gene: TRBJ1-4; v_gene: TRBV28; abundance: once; d_gene: TRBD1; CDR3nt: TGTGCCAGCAGTTTAGAGGGGGCAGGGACTAATGAAAAACTGTTTTTT; CDR3aa: CASSLEGAGTNEKLFF
j_gene: TRBJ1-1; v_gene: TRBV29-1; abundance: .; d_gene: TRBD1; CDR3nt: TGCAGCGTGCAAACGACAGGGGACCCTGAAGCTTTCTTT; CDR3aa: CSVQTTGDPEAFF